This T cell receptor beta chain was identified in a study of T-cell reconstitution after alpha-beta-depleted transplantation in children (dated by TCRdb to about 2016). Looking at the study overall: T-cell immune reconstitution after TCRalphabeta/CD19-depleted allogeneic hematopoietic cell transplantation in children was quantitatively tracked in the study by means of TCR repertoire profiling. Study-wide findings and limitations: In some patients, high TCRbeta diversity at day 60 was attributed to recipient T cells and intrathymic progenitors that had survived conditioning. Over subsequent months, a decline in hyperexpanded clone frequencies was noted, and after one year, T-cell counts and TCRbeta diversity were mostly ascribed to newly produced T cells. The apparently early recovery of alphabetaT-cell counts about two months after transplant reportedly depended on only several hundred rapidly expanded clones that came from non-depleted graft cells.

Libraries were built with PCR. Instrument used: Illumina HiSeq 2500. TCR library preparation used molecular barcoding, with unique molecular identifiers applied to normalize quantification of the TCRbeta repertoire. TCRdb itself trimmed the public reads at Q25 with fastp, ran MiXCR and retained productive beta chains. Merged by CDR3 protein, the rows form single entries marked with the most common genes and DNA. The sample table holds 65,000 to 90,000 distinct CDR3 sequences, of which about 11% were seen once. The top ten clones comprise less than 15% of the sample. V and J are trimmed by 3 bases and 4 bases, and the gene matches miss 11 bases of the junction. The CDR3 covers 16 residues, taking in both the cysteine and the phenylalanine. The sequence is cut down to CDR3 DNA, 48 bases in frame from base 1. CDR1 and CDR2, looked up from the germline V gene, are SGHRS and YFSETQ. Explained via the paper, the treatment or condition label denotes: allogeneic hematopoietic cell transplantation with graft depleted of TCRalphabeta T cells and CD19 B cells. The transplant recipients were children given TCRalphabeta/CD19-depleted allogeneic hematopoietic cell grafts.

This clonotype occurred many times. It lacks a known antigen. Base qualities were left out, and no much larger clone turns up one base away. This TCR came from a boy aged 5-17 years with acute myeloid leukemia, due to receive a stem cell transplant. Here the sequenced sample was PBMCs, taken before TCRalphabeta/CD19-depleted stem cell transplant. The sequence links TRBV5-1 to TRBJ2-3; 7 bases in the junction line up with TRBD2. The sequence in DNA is TGCGCCAGCAGCTGGGGGTCAGGACTAGAGGCAGATACGCAGTATTTT. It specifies CASSWGSGLEADTQYF.